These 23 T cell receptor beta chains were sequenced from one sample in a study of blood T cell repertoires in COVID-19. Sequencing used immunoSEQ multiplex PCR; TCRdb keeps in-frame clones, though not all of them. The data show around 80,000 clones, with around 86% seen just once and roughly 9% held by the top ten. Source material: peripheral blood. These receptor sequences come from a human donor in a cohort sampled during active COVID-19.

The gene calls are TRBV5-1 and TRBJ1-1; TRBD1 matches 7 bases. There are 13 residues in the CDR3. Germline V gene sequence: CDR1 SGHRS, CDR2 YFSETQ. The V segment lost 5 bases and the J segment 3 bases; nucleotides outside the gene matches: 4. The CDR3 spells CASSPGQDTEAFF. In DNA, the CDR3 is TGCGCCAGCAGTCCCGGACAGGACACTGAAGCTTTCTTT.

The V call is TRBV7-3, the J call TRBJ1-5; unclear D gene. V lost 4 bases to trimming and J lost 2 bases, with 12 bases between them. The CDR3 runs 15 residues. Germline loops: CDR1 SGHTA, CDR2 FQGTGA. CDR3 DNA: TGTGCCAGCAGCTACCCGGTCGTTCGCAATCAGCCCCAGCATTTT. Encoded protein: CASSYPVVRNQPQHF.

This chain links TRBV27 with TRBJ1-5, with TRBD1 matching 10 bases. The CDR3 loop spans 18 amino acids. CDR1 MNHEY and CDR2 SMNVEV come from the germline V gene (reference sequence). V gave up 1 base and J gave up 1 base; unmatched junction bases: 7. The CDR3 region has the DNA TGTGCCAGCAGTTTATTTGGGACAGGGGCGGGGAGCAATCAGCCCCAGCATTTT. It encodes CASSLFGTGAGSNQPQHF.

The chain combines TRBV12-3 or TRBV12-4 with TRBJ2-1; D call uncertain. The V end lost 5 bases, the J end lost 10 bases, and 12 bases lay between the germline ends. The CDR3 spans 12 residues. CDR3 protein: CASSLSHGEQFF. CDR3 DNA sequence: TGTGCCAGCAGTCTCTCCCACGGGGAGCAGTTCTTC.

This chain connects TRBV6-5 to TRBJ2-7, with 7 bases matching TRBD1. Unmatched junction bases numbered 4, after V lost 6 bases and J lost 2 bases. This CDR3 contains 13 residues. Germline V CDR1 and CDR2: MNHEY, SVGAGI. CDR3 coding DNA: TGTGCCAGCAGGACGGGACAGACCTACGAGCAGTACTTC. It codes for CASRTGQTYEQYF.

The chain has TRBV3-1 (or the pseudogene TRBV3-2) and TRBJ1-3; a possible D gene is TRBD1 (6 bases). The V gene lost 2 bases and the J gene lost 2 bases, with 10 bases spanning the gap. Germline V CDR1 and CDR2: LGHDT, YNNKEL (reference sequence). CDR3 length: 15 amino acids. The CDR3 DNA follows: TGTGCCAGCAGCCAACGGGGGGCGCCTGGAAACACCATATATTTT. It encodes CASSQRGAPGNTIYF.

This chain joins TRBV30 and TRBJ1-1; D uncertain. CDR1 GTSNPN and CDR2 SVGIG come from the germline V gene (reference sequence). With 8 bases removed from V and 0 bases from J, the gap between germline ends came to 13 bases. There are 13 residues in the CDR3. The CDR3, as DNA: TGTGCCGGAGGGTGGGGTTTGAACACTGAAGCTTTCTTT. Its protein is CAGGWGLNTEAFF.

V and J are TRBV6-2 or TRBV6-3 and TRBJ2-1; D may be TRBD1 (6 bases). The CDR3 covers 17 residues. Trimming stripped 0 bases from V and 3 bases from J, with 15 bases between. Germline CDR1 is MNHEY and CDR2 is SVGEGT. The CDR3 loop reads CASSYSRGLRGYNEQFF. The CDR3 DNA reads TGTGCCAGCAGTTACTCGAGGGGCCTCAGGGGCTACAATGAGCAGTTCTTC.

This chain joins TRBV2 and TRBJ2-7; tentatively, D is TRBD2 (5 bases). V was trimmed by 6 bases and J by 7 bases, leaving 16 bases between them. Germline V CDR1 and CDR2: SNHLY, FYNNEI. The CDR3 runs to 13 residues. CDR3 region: CASSWTLRGEQYF. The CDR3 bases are TGTGCCAGCAGCTGGACCCTCCGAGGGGAGCAGTACTTC.

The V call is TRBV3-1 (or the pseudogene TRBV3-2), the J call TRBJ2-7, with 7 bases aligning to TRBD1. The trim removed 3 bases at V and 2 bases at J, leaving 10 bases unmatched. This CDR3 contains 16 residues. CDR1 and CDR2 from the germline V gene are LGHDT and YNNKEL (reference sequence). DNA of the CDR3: TGTGCCAGCAGCCAGGTCCCAACGACAGGGACCTACGAGCAGTACTTC. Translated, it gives CASSQVPTTGTYEQYF.

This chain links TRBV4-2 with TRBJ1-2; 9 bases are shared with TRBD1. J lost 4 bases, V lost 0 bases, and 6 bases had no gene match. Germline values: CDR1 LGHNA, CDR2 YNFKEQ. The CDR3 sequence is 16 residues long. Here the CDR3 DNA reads TGTGCCAGCAGCCAAGATATCGGACAGGGGAGCTATGGCTACACCTTC. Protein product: CASSQDIGQGSYGYTF.

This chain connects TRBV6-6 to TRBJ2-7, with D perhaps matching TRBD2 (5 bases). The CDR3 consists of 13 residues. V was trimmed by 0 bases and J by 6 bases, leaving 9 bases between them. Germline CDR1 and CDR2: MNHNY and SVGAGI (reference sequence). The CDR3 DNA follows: TGTGCCAGCAGTTACTCGATAGAGGGCGAGCAGTACTTC. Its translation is CASSYSIEGEQYF.

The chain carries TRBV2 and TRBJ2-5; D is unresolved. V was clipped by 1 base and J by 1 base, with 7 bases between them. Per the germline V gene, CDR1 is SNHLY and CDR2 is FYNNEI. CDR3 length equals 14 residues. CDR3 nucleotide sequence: TGTGCCAGCAGTGAAGGGCTCCTCCAAGAGACCCAGTACTTC. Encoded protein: CASSEGLLQETQYF.

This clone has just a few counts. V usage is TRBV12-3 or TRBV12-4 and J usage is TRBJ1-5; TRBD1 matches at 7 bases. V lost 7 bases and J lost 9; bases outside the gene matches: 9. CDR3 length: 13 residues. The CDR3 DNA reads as TGTGCCAGCACTGGACAGGAAGCGGGGCCCCAGCATTTT. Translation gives CASTGQEAGPQHF.

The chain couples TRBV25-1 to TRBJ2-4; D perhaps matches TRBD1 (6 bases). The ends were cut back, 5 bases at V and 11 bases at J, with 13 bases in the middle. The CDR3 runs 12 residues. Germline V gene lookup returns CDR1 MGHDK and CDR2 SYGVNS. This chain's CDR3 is CASSPTGLLQYF. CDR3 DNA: TGTGCCAGCAGTCCAACAGGGTTACTTCAGTACTTC.

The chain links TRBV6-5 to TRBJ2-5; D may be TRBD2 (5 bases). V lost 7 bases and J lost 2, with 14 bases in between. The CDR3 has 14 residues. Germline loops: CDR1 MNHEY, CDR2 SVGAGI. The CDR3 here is CASNLGWRQETQYF. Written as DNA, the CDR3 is TGTGCCAGCAACCTAGGGTGGAGGCAAGAGACCCAGTACTTC.

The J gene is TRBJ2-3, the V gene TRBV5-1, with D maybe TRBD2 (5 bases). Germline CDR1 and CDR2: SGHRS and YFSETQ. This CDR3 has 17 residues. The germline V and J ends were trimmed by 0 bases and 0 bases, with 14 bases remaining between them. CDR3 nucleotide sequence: TGCGCCAGCAGCTTGGGCCCAACGGGGTCTAGCACAGATACGCAGTATTTT. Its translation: CASSLGPTGSSTDTQYF.

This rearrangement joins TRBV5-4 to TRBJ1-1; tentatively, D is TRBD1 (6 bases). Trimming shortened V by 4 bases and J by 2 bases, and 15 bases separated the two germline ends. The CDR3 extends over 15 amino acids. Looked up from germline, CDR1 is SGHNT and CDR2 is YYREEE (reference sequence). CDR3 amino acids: CASSPSTGRNTEAFF. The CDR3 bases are TGTGCCAGCAGCCCTAGTACAGGGAGAAACACTGAAGCTTTCTTT.

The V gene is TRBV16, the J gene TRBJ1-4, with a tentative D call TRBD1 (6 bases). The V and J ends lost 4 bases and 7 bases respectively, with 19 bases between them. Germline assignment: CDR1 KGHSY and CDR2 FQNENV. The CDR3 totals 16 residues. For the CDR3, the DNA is TGTGCCAGCAGCCCTGGACCCAGAGCAGGGGTTGAAAAACTGTTTTTT. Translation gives CASSPGPRAGVEKLFF.

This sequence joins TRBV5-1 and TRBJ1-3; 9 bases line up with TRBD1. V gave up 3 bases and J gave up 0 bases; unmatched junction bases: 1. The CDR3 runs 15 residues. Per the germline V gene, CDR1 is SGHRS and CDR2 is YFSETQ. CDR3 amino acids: CASSWDRVSGNTIYF. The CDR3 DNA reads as TGCGCCAGCAGCTGGGACAGGGTCTCTGGAAACACCATATATTTT.

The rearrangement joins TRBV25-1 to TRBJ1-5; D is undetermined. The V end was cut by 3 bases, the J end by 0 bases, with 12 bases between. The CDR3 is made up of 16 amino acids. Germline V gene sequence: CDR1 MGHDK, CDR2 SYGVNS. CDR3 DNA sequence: TGTGCCAGCAGTGAGGGGAGGGTGGATAGCAATCAGCCCCAGCATTTT. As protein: CASSEGRVDSNQPQHF. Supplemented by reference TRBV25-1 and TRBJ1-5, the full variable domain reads EADIYQTPRYLVIGTGKKITLECSQTMGHDKMYWYQQDPGMELHLIHYSYGVNSTEKGDLSSESTVSRIRTEHFPLTLESARPSHTSQYLCASSEGRVDSNQPQHFGDGTRLSIL.

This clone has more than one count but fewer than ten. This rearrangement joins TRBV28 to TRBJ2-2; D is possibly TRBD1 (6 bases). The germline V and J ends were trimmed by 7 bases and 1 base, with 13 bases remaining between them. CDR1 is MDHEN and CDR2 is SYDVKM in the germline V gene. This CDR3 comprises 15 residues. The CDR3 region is CASTLGGRNTGELFF. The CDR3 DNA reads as TGTGCCAGCACCCTAGGGGGTCGGAACACCGGGGAGCTGTTTTTT.

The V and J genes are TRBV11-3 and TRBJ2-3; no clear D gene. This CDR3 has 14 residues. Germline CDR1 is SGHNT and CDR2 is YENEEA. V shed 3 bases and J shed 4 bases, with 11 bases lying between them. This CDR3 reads CASSFPDSADTQYF. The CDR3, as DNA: TGTGCCAGCAGCTTCCCCGATTCAGCAGATACGCAGTATTTT.